This T cell receptor beta chain is from a study of spatial heterogeneity in lung cancer. This clonotype has more than one count but fewer than ten. TCRdb called the 5' RACE reads again in MiXCR, with one record for every CDR3 protein. Of roughly 4,000 distinct CDR3 sequences in the sample, approximately 30% are singletons; the top ten hold about 5.7%. Indicated time point: blood at routine non-recurrence follow-up after resection. The junction had 6 bases not matched to a gene; V was cut back by 1 base and J by 5 bases. CDR1 SGHNT and CDR2 YYREEE come from the germline V gene (reference sequence). The CDR3 loop spans 16 amino acids.

The rearrangement joins TRBV5-4 to TRBJ2-2; 9 positions match TRBD1. Sample: PBMCs, taken at follow-up. The sequence derives from a male donor with early-stage non-small cell lung cancer. The CDR3 DNA follows: TGTGCCAGCAGCTTGAACAGGGGGCGACGAACCGGGGAGCTGTTTTTT. Its translation: CASSLNRGRRTGELFF. Complete variable domain (other parts from reference TRBV5-4 and TRBJ2-2): ETGVTQSPTHLIKTRGQQVTLRCSSQSGHNTVSWYQQALGQGPQFIFQYYREEENGRGNFPPRFSGLQFPNYSSELNVNALELDDSALYLCASSLNRGRRTGELFFGEGSRLTVL.